This TCR beta chain was sequenced in a study of control samples from healthy donors and cancer patients. CDR3 size: 15 residues. Germline CDR1 is SGDLS and CDR2 is YYNGEE. V shed 3 bases, J shed 2 bases, and the junction held 1 base outside the gene matches. In this sample, this clone turned up once. Generated by immunoSEQ multiplex PCR, the TCRdb table keeps only in-frame clones and is missing some. The profile covers 100,000 or so clones, with 80% to 95% appearing a single time and over 0.75% taken by the ten largest. The TCR comes from a woman younger than 45 in good health. Sequenced sample: blood. The gene calls are TRBV9 and TRBJ2-7, with 14 bases lining up with TRBD2. In DNA, the CDR3 is TGTGCCAGCAGCGCGACTAGCGGGGGGGCCTACGAGCAGTACTTC. Residues: CASSATSGGAYEQYF. Combining the CDR3 with reference TRBV9 and TRBJ2-7 gives the whole variable domain DSGVTQTPKHLITATGQRVTLRCSPRSGDLSVYWYQQSLDQGLQFLIQYYNGEERAKGNILERFSAQQFPDLHSELNLSSLELGDSALYFCASSATSGGAYEQYFGPGTRLTVT.